The T cell receptor beta chain under discussion was sequenced for a study of blood T cell repertoires in COVID-19 (TCRdb year 2020). For context, the study as a whole: The collaborator samples originated in the United States, Italy and Spain and spanned the acute and convalescent phases of COVID-19. The prospective study material was composed of cDNA or gDNA derived from T cells, B-cell-depleted T cells, or PBMCs. The dataset comprised deeply sampled blood TCRbeta repertoires from subjects exposed to, actively infected with, or recovered from COVID-19. The repertoires were released in a freely available public database intended as a resource for research on the immune response to SARS-CoV-2. The samples were drawn from the first 160 participants of the ongoing ImmuneRACE study and from 1,254 subjects provided by 6 global collaborators. Sample metadata almost always included a de-identified subject ID, COVID-19 status, age in years and sex. Where available, HLA class I and class II types were taken from metadata supplied by the sample provider and were not determined by assay-based typing.

The collaborating institutions used their own protocols to collect whole blood in K2EDTA tubes. For TCRbeta analysis, collaborators shipped samples in one of three forms: frozen whole blood, isolated PBMCs, or DNA extracted from either of those sample types. The germline V end is reduced by 7 bases and the J end by 0 bases; junction bases left unmatched: 5. The germline V gene gives CDR1 as SNHLY and CDR2 as FYNNEI. The CDR3 measures 15 amino acids from cysteine to phenylalanine. Only CDR3 DNA is held: 45 bases, read in frame from base 1. The immunoSEQ Assay, a bias-controlled multiplex PCR, was used to amplify TCRbeta CDR3 regions from genomic DNA. Per the authors' processing: The number of nucleated cells in each sample was estimated from the amplification of reference gene primers within the assay. Sequence reads were collapsed and filtered to measure the absolute abundance of every unique TCRbeta CDR3 rearrangement. Productive Simpson clonality was computed per sample as the square root of Simpson's diversity index over productive rearrangements. In TCRdb, the immuneACCESS table is reduced to in-frame sequences with V and J assigned. These tables do not hold every clone; where another copy was compared, an unresolved V gene accounts for under half, and the others remain unexplained. The V and J calls and clone size are taken from that table; D and trimming were inferred from the DNA. Counted in this sample were around 100,000 clones; roughly nine tenths of them appeared once. The top ten constitute 6% of the sample.

This clone was found once. Its antigen is unknown. No clone much larger than this one lies a single base away; base qualities are absent. Study-wide findings and limitations: Clinical and demographic metadata were provided uncurated, with the amount varying by source and participant.

Sequencing was carried out using peripheral blood. This TCR was recovered from a human donor in a cohort sampled during active COVID-19. The chain is assembled from TRBV2 and TRBJ1-5; a stretch of 8 junction bases matches TRBD1. The CDR3 protein: CASNDRGYSNQPQHF. The sequence in DNA is TGTGCCAGCAATGACAGGGGATATAGCAATCAGCCCCAGCATTTT. The reference TRBV2 and TRBJ1-5 proteins fill in what lies around the CDR3, so the full variable domain reads EPEVTQTPSHQVTQMGQEVILRCVPISNHLYFYWYRQILGQKVEFLVSFYNNEISEKSEIFDDQFSVERPDGSNFTLKIRSTKLEDSAMYFCASNDRGYSNQPQHFGDGTRLSIL.